These 21 T cell receptor delta chains originate from one sample sequenced in a study of Vδ1+ human thymocytes. No antigens are known for them. Sequences come from RNA converted to cDNA by reverse transcription. Multiplex PCR used pooled V-gene forward primers and a constant-region reverse primer to amplify CDR3s. TCRdb processed the multiplex PCR reads again with the CATT caller. The profile shows 20,000 to 25,000 delta-chain clones, about 29% of them singletons. Study findings and constraints: Highly polyclonal TRG and TRD repertoires with Gaussian CDR3 length distributions appeared in thymus.

What was sequenced was Vdelta1+ gamma-delta thymocytes from the thymus. Subset indicated: FACS-sorted CD3+ TCRalphabeta- TCRVdelta1+ TCRVdelta2- thymocytes. The receptors shown here come from a boy younger than two who had congenital heart surgery.

The chain is built from TRDV1 and TRDJ1; tentative D call: TRDD2 (5 bases). Trimming left V 0 bases short and J 1 base short, with 15 bases between. The CDR3 spans 17 residues. Per germline, CDR1 TSWWSYY and CDR2 QGS. CDR3 nucleotides: TGTGCTCTTGGGGAACTAGATTGGGTTCCTGGCACCGATAAACTCATCTTT. Protein sequence: CALGELDWVPGTDKLIF.

This clone turned up a few times. This same CDR3 is encoded by further DNA sequences in the sample. V gene TRDV1 combines with J gene TRDJ1; the match to TRDD3 covers 9 bases. Germline trimming cut 4 bases from V and 2 bases from J; bases unmatched to any gene: 38. The CDR3 contains 26 residues. CDR1 and CDR2 from the germline V gene are TSWWSYY and QGS. CDR3 sequence reads: CALGARGPNFLTVLGDPRGRTDKLIF. The CDR3 DNA reads as TGTGCTCTTGGGGCACGTGGGCCAAATTTCCTGACGGTACTGGGGGACCCCCGGGGGAGGACCGATAAACTCATCTTT.

This clone was seen more than once but under ten times. One end of the junction fails to match germline, which may point to a read error. V gene TRDV1 combines with J gene TRDJ1; the match to TRDD3 covers 7 bases. Germline V gene lookup returns CDR1 TSWWSYY and CDR2 QGS. The CDR3 is 17 residues long. The CDR3 DNA is TGTGCTCTTGGGGAACTTTCGGGGGGGATGTACACCGATAAACACATCTTT. Amino acids: CALGELSGGMYTDKHIF.

Note on this clone: The same CDR3 arises from other DNA sequences in this sample as well. This chain links TRDV1 with TRDJ1, with 9 bases identical to TRDD3. CDR1 is TSWWSYY, CDR2 QGS, per germline. The CDR3 has 18 residues. Trimming removed 0 bases from V and 0 bases from J; junction bases left unmatched: 8. In nucleotides, the CDR3 is TGTGCTCTTGGGGAACTACAAACTGGGGGACTGTACACCGATAAACTCATCTTT. Amino acid sequence: CALGELQTGGLYTDKLIF.

About this clone itself: A read error may produce the germline difference seen at one junction end. This CDR3 is also generated by other DNA sequences in the sample. The V and J genes are TRDV1 and TRDJ1; D remains ambiguous. This CDR3 spans 18 amino acids. Per germline, CDR1 TSWWSYY and CDR2 QGS. This chain's CDR3 is CALGELCRAPSQTDKLIF. The DNA for the CDR3 is TGTGCTCTTGGGGAACTCTGCCGGGCCCCGTCCCAAACCGATAAGCTCATCTTT.

The sample holds a few counts of this clone. The chain has TRDV1 and TRDJ1, with 12 bases matching TRDD3. Germline assignment: CDR1 TSWWSYY and CDR2 QGS. The junction had 18 bases not matched to a gene; V was cut back by 0 bases and J by 1 base. This CDR3 region has 22 residues. The CDR3 DNA reads TGTGCTCTTGGGGAACTGACCTACTTAAGCGACTGGGGGATACTCCCCACCGATAAACTCATCTTT. It is translated as CALGELTYLSDWGILPTDKLIF.

V usage is TRDV1 and J usage is TRDJ1, with D hard to call. CDR3 size: 19 residues. The V and J ends lost 2 bases and 0 bases respectively, with 22 bases between them. CDR1 is TSWWSYY and CDR2 is QGS in the germline V gene. CDR3 amino acids: CALGEFTVSRFDYTDKLIF. CDR3 nucleotide sequence: TGTGCTCTTGGGGAATTCACGGTCAGCCGTTTTGATTACACCGATAAACTCATCTTT.

This clone was seen a few times. The chain joins TRDV1 to TRDJ1; tentatively, D is TRDD3 (8 bases). There are 18 residues in the CDR3. The V and J ends lost 0 bases and 3 bases respectively, with 20 bases between them. The germline gives CDR1 TSWWSYY, CDR2 QGS. The CDR3 loop reads CALGELNSYWGAADKLIF. In DNA, the CDR3 is TGTGCTCTTGGGGAACTGAATTCCTACTGGGGGGCCGCCGATAAACTCATCTTT.

About this clone: This clone may be a read error of a much larger clone one base away. V usage is TRDV1 and J usage is TRDJ1; TRDD2 matches at 7 bases. CDR1 is TSWWSYY, CDR2 QGS, per germline. The CDR3 covers 21 residues. The CDR3 region is CALGERFPTSPILEPTDKRIF. The DNA of the CDR3 is TGTGCTCTTGGGGAGCGATTTCCTACCTCGCCTATACTGGAACCAACCGATAAACGCATCTTT.

This clone has a handful of counts. This chain uses TRDV1 with TRDJ1; the match to TRDD3 covers 10 bases. Per germline, CDR1 TSWWSYY and CDR2 QGS. Trimming at V came to 5 bases and at J to 0 bases, leaving 18 bases not matched to a gene. CDR3 length: 20 amino acids. CDR3 loop: CALGNSYYWGIKANTDKLIF. The CDR3 DNA reads as TGTGCTCTTGGGAATTCCTACTACTGGGGGATTAAGGCGAACACCGATAAACTCATCTTT.

Comments on this clone: Given a much more abundant clone one base away, this may be a read error. The identical CDR3 is also encoded by other nucleotide sequences in the sample. The rearrangement uses TRDV1 and TRDJ1; TRDD3 agrees at 10 bases. The J segment lost 3 bases and the V segment lost 0 bases, leaving 7 bases of the junction unmatched. Germline loops: CDR1 TSWWSYY, CDR2 QGS. CDR3 length equals 17 residues. CDR3 region: CALGELGPGGYADKLIF. The CDR3 nucleotides are TGTGCTCTTGGGGAACTCGGGCCCGGGGGATACGCCGATAAACTCATCTTT.

The chain links TRDV1 to TRDJ1; 8 bases map to TRDD2. CDR3 length: 25 amino acids. The junction had 32 bases not matched to a gene; V was cut back by 1 base and J by 1 base. In germline, CDR1 is TSWWSYY, CDR2 QGS. CDR3: CALGERVLIIEGTNSFFLLTDKLIF. CDR3 coding DNA: TGTGCTCTTGGGGAACGGGTCCTTATAATTGAGGGGACTAACTCATTCTTCCTACTCACCGATAAACTCATCTTT.

This clone was seen a handful of times. The rearrangement links TRDV1 to TRDJ1; tentatively, D is TRDD2 or TRDD3 (9 bases each). Germline V gene data show CDR1 as TSWWSYY and CDR2 as QGS. With 0 bases removed from V and 0 bases from J, the gap between germline ends came to 41 bases. This CDR3 is 26 amino acids long. CDR3 nucleotides: TGTGCTCTTGGGGAACTAAGGGGGCCTTCCTACGGCCCCGTGCTGGGGGATTCTAGGTACACCGATAAACTCATCTTT. It yields the protein CALGELRGPSYGPVLGDSRYTDKLIF.

Remarks on this clone: Other DNA sequences from this sample encode an identical CDR3 as well. The V and J genes are TRDV1 and TRDJ1, with TRDD3 matching 12 bases. The J segment lost 8 bases and the V segment lost 4 bases, leaving 35 bases of the junction unmatched. Germline V gene data show CDR1 as TSWWSYY and CDR2 as QGS. The CDR3 is 24 amino acids. The CDR3 DNA follows: TGTGCTCTTGGGGGACCTCTAGCCTTCCTGGACGCTGGGGGATACGCAGTGCGGCTTCTAAAACTCATCTTT. Protein: CALGGPLAFLDAGGYAVRLLKLIF.

This clone was seen more than once but under ten times. The V gene is TRDV1, the J gene TRDJ1; 7 bases fit TRDD3. J gave up 5 bases and V 4 bases, and 22 bases lay outside the gene matches. Germline values: CDR1 TSWWSYY, CDR2 QGS. The CDR3 covers 19 residues. The CDR3 protein is CALGAVATNRGVLGDKLIF. CDR3 nucleotide sequence: TGTGCTCTTGGGGCCGTAGCCACAAATCGGGGGGTACTGGGGGATAAACTCATCTTT.

In the case of this clone: Other nucleotide sequences in the sample specify the same CDR3. The chain couples TRDV1 to TRDJ1, with 9 bases lining up with TRDD3. The germline V gene has CDR1 TSWWSYY and CDR2 QGS. Germline trimming cut 0 bases from V and 4 bases from J; bases unmatched to any gene: 15. The CDR3 runs to 19 residues. The CDR3 bases are TGTGCTCTTGGGGAACTAGTTCTCCCTAAGGGGGATACTAACGATAAACTCATCTTT. Amino acid sequence: CALGELVLPKGDTNDKLIF.

As to this clone: Other DNA sequences in the sample encode the same CDR3. The V call is TRDV1, the J call TRDJ1, with 9 bases fitting TRDD3. The CDR3 length is 19 residues. V lost 3 bases to trimming and J lost 7 bases; unmatched junction nucleotides: 21. Germline values: CDR1 TSWWSYY, CDR2 QGS. The CDR3 protein is CALGDPSLRGGYRGRKLIF. CDR3 nucleotides: TGTGCTCTTGGGGACCCTTCCTTGCGCGGGGGATACAGAGGGCGTAAACTCATCTTT.

The chain joins TRDV1 to TRDJ1; D is uncertain. The ends were cut back, 1 base at V and 0 bases at J, with 9 bases in the middle. CDR1 and CDR2 (germline): TSWWSYY, QGS. The CDR3 has 15 residues. The CDR3 DNA reads as TGTGCTCTTGGGGAACGGGTCTACTACACCGATAAACTCATCTTT. Amino acid sequence: CALGERVYYTDKLIF.

This clone turned up a few times. The identical CDR3 is also encoded by other nucleotide sequences in the sample. The chain links TRDV1 to TRDJ1; 12 bases align to TRDD3. V lost 5 bases and J lost 3; bases outside the gene matches: 13. The CDR3 is made up of 18 amino acids. In germline, CDR1 is TSWWSYY, CDR2 QGS. In DNA, the CDR3 is TGTGCTCTTGGGACGCGACGTACTGGGGGATACAACCCCGATAAACTCATCTTT. It codes for CALGTRRTGGYNPDKLIF.

Sample share makes this clone medium-sized. The rearrangement links TRDV1 to TRDJ1, with 9 bases aligning to TRDD3. J lost 2 bases, V lost 5 bases, and 30 bases had no gene match. The CDR3 covers 23 residues. The germline V gene has CDR1 TSWWSYY and CDR2 QGS. CDR3 residues: CALGPPLGSYWGTVHRATDKLIF. The CDR3 nucleotides read TGTGCTCTTGGGCCACCGCTGGGGTCCTACTGGGGGACCGTCCATCGCGCGACCGATAAACTCATCTTT.

This clone was seen more than once but under ten times. This rearrangement joins TRDV1 to TRDJ1, with 11 nucleotides matching TRDD3. V gave up 4 bases and J gave up 9 bases; unmatched junction bases: 19. There are 18 residues in the CDR3. Germline V gene data show CDR1 as TSWWSYY and CDR2 as QGS. The CDR3 spells CALGGLRFYNWGIRELIF. The CDR3 nucleotides read TGTGCTCTTGGGGGACTCCGCTTCTACAATTGGGGGATACGGGAACTCATCTTT.